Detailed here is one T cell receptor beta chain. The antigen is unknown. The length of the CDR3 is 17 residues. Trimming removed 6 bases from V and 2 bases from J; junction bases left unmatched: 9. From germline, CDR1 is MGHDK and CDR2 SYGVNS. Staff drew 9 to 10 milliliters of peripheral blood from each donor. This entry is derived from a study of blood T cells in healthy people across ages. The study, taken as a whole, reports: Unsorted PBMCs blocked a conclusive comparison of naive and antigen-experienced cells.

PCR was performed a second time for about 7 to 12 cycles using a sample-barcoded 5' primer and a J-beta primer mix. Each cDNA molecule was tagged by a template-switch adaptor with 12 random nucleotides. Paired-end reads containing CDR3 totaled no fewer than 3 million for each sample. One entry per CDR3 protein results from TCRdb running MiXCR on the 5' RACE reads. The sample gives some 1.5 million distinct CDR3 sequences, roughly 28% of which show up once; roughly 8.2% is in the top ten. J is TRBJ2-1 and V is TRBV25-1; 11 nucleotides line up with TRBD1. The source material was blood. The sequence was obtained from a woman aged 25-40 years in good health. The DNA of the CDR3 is TGTGCCAGCAGCGGGATGGGGACAGGGGGGACCTACAATGAGCAGTTCTTC. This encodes CASSGMGTGGTYNEQFF.